This T cell receptor (beta chain) emerged from a study of blood T cell repertoires in COVID-19. Study-level information: The samples span acute and convalescent COVID-19 from the United States, Italy and Spain. PBMCs, B-cell-depleted T cells, or T cells provided the cDNA or gDNA that made up the material.

Authors' processing steps: Amplifying reference gene primers gave estimates of nucleated cell counts. Repertoires were generated with immunoSEQ multiplex PCR, while TCRdb's copy carries only in-frame clones and drops some. The V and J calls and clone size come from that table; D and trimming were worked out from the DNA. The sample consists of some 250,000 clones, 82% of them appearing once. Germline CDR1 is SGHTA and CDR2 is FQGNSA. Trimming took 2 bases from V and 6 from J, leaving 8 bases between them. This CDR3 is 13 amino acids long. This receptor was obtained from a young woman with acute or convalescent COVID-19. The V and J genes are TRBV7-2 and TRBJ2-1; D unclear. The sample was peripheral blood. The CDR3 spells CASSLRAINEQFF. The CDR3 DNA reads as TGTGCCAGCAGCTTAAGAGCTATCAATGAGCAGTTCTTC.